This TCR beta chain was sequenced in a study of blood T cell repertoires in COVID-19 (dated by TCRdb to 2019 to 2021). Some background on the complete study: Samples from collaborators originated in the United States, Italy and Spain and spanned both the acute and convalescent phases of COVID-19. The material from the prospective study consisted of cDNA or gDNA derived from T cells, B-cell-depleted T cells, or PBMCs. Subjects who had been exposed to COVID-19, were actively infected with it, or had recovered from it provided the deeply sampled blood TCRbeta repertoires that made up the dataset. The repertoires were released in a freely available public database meant as a resource for research on the immune response to SARS-CoV-2. The samples were drawn from two sources: the first 160 participants of the ongoing ImmuneRACE study, and 1,254 subjects contributed by 6 global collaborators. A de-identified subject ID, COVID-19 status, age in years and sex were almost always included in the sample metadata. Where available, HLA class I and class II types were obtained from metadata supplied by the sample provider rather than from assay-based typing. Findings and caveats that apply to the study as a whole: Clinical and demographic metadata were provided uncurated, with the amount varying by source and participant.

Worth noting for this clone: Its target antigen remains unknown. No much larger clonotype is one base removed from it; base qualities were not supplied.

From V the trimming removes 3 bases and from J it removes 5 bases, while the gene matches leave 9 bases of the junction unaccounted for. The CDR3 has 15 amino acids, counting the end cysteine and phenylalanine. Solely the CDR3 DNA is kept, with 45 bases framed from the first base. As encoded in the germline V gene (reference sequence), CDR1 is SEHNR while CDR2 is FQNEAQ. Collaborating institutions collected whole blood in K2EDTA tubes following their own protocols. For TCRbeta analysis, collaborators shipped samples as frozen whole blood, isolated PBMCs, or DNA extracted from either of those sample types. TCRbeta CDR3 regions were amplified from genomic DNA using the immunoSEQ Assay, a bias-controlled multiplex PCR. Under the source paper's analysis protocol: The number of nucleated cells in each sample was estimated from the amplification of reference gene primers within the assay. To quantify the absolute abundance of each unique TCRbeta CDR3 rearrangement, sequence reads were collapsed and filtered. For each sample, productive Simpson clonality was calculated as the square root of Simpson's diversity index over productive rearrangements. TCRdb provides this immuneACCESS table in a form limited to in-frame rearrangements. Some clones are lacking; in checked studies, under half of them reflect an unresolved V gene, and why the rest are absent is not known. The V and J calls and clone size were taken over from that table, and D and trimming were inferred from the DNA. The sample records 150,000 to 200,000 clones, around 79% of which are singletons. Less than 30% of the sample is in the top ten clones.

This clonotype was sampled from a woman between 65 and 79 years old with acute or convalescent COVID-19. The chain links TRBV7-9 with TRBJ1-1, with TRBD1 identical over 7 junction bases. Sample: peripheral blood. The CDR3 protein: CASSLDTTGWTEAFF. The nucleotide sequence is TGTGCCAGCAGCTTGGATACGACAGGGTGGACTGAAGCTTTCTTT.